Here is one T cell receptor beta chain with its context. The sample comes from a study of T cell changes during pregnancy in multiple sclerosis. Trimming at V came to 6 bases and at J to 1 base, leaving 11 bases not matched to a gene. Germline-derived CDR1 and CDR2 are SGHAT and FQNNGV. The CDR3 runs to 17 residues. Some clones are missing from TCRdb's copy, which holds only in-frame ones; the method was immunoSEQ multiplex PCR. This sample has more than 45,000 clones, with around 94% found just once. The chain joins TRBV11-2 to TRBJ2-3; 9 bases align to TRBD2. Source: CD4+ T cells from peripheral blood mononuclear cells, taken in the second trimester of pregnancy. The clonotype was recovered from a female donor with multiple sclerosis, enrolled in a pregnancy study. This chain's CDR3 is CASRRGDLAGRTDTQYF. The CDR3 nucleotides read TGTGCCAGCAGGAGAGGGGACCTAGCGGGGCGCACAGATACGCAGTATTTT.